These 15 T cell receptor beta chains came from one sample sequenced in a study of blood T cell repertoires in COVID-19. Clones were read by immunoSEQ multiplex PCR, and TCRdb kept only the in-frame ones, dropping some. The table shows 99,000 or so clones, with roughly 80% occurring only once. The source material was peripheral blood. The receptors were sampled from a man between 60 and 70 years old with acute or convalescent COVID-19.

The gene calls are TRBV6-5 and TRBJ1-6; TRBD1 is a possible D gene (5 bases). This CDR3 has 16 amino acids. V lost 2 bases and J lost 6, with 14 bases in between. CDR1 is MNHEY, CDR2 SVGAGI, per germline. The CDR3 coding sequence is TGTGCCAGCAGTTACGTCGGGCAGGGAGGTAATTCACCCCTCCACTTT. As protein: CASSYVGQGGNSPLHF.

The V and J genes are TRBV3-1 (or the pseudogene TRBV3-2) and TRBJ1-4; D not certain. This CDR3 comprises 14 residues. The germline CDR1 and CDR2 sequences are LGHDT and YNNKEL (reference sequence). V was shortened by 7 bases and J by 8 bases, with 17 bases between the two germline ends. The CDR3 is CASTLRGSPEKLFF. In nucleotides, the CDR3 is TGTGCCAGCACGCTACGAGGGTCTCCAGAAAAACTGTTTTTT.

The chain combines TRBV19 with TRBJ2-5, with D perhaps matching TRBD2 (5 bases). Germline CDR1 LNHDA, CDR2 SQIVND (reference sequence). The CDR3 totals 13 residues. Trimming took 8 bases from V and 6 from J, leaving 16 bases between them. In DNA form, the CDR3 reads TGTGCCAGTCGGAGGCACCATGGGCAGACCCAGTACTTC. Translation gives CASRRHHGQTQYF.

The CDR3 DNA is TGTGCCAGCAGCCCTAGCGGTCTTTACAATGAGCAGTTCTTC. Encoded protein: CASSPSGLYNEQFF. The V gene is TRBV3-1 (or the pseudogene TRBV3-2), the J gene TRBJ2-1, with TRBD2 matching 7 bases. The ends lost 4 bases at V and 4 bases at J; junction bases unmatched: 4. CDR1 and CDR2 (germline): LGHDT, YNNKEL (reference sequence). This CDR3 spans 14 amino acids.

This rearrangement joins TRBV5-5 to TRBJ1-2, with 10 bases matching TRBD1. The CDR3 totals 15 residues. The germline V gene has CDR1 SGHKS and CDR2 YYEKEE (reference sequence). The V gene end was trimmed by 6 bases and the J gene end by 4 bases; junction bases not matched to a gene: 9. CDR3 sequence: CASNKDRGLGYGYTF. As DNA, the CDR3 is TGTGCCAGCAACAAAGACAGGGGGCTCGGCTATGGCTACACCTTC.

The gene calls are TRBV5-4 and TRBJ1-2; the match to TRBD1 covers 9 bases. Germline V gives CDR1 SGHNT, CDR2 YYREEE (reference sequence). V lost 0 bases to trimming and J lost 3 bases; unmatched junction nucleotides: 0. There are 14 residues in the CDR3. CDR3 nucleotides: TGTGCCAGCAGCTTGGGGGACAGGGACTATGGCTACACCTTC. Encoded protein: CASSLGDRDYGYTF.

This chain connects TRBV28 to TRBJ2-7; D is ambiguous. Between the trimmed V and J ends, which lost 5 bases and 2 bases, there was a span of 7 bases. CDR1 MDHEN and CDR2 SYDVKM come from the germline V gene. The CDR3 runs to 12 residues. The CDR3 loop is CASSAQPYEQYF. The CDR3 nucleotides read TGTGCCAGCAGTGCACAACCCTACGAGCAGTACTTC. The full variable domain, rest sourced from reference TRBV28 and TRBJ2-7, is DVKVTQSSRYLVKRTGEKVFLECVQDMDHENMFWYRQDPGLGLRLIYFSYDVKMKEKGDIPEGYSVSREKKERFSLILESASTNQTSMYLCASSAQPYEQYFGPGTRLTVT.

This chain uses TRBV30 with TRBJ2-1; weak D call: TRBD1 (6 bases). Germline lookup yields CDR1 GTSNPN and CDR2 SVGIG (reference sequence). The ends were cut back, 3 bases at V and 9 bases at J, with 18 bases in the middle. CDR3 size: 14 residues. CDR3: CAWSAHREWGEQFF. The CDR3, as DNA: TGTGCCTGGAGCGCCCACAGGGAGTGGGGTGAGCAGTTCTTC. Supplemented by reference TRBV30 and TRBJ2-1, the full variable domain reads SQTIHQWPATLVQPVGSPLSLECTVEGTSNPNLYWYRQAAGRGLQLLFYSVGIGQISSEVPQNLSASRPQDRQFILSSKKLLLSDSGFYLCAWSAHREWGEQFFGPGTRLTVL.

The J gene is TRBJ2-2, the V gene TRBV6-4, with a weak D call TRBD2 (5 bases). This CDR3 has 15 residues. Trimming took 6 bases from V and 1 from J, leaving 12 bases between them. Germline V gene sequence: CDR1 MRHNA, CDR2 SNTAGT. The CDR3 DNA follows: TGTGCCAGCAGGGCGAGAGGGAAGAACACCGGGGAGCTGTTTTTT. Translated: CASRARGKNTGELFF.

This clone showed up just once. This rearrangement joins TRBV28 to TRBJ2-1; TRBD2 matches at 8 bases. Germline V CDR1 and CDR2: MDHEN, SYDVKM. V shed 11 bases, J shed 0 bases, and the junction held 6 bases outside the gene matches. The CDR3 runs to 14 residues. Here the CDR3 reads CAVCGRSSYNEQFF. Written as DNA, the CDR3 is TGTGCCGTATGCGGGAGGAGCTCCTACAATGAGCAGTTCTTC.

A few counts support this clone. CDR3 region: CASSKGGLETNRNLEQYF. CDR3 nucleotide sequence: TGTGCCAGCAGCAAAGGCGGGCTTGAAACTAACCGAAACCTCGAGCAGTACTTC. This chain links TRBV21-1 with TRBJ2-7; no check of the table's D call, TRBD2, against the DNA was made. TRBV21-1 is a documented pseudogene. The CDR3 is made up of 18 amino acids.

This clone has a handful of counts. This chain joins TRBV19 and TRBJ1-5; D might be TRBD1 (6 bases). Trimming cost V 10 bases and J 8 bases, with 18 bases left between them. This CDR3 comprises 13 residues. The V gene's germline CDR1 is LNHDA and CDR2 SQIVND (reference sequence). CDR3 bases: TGTGCCACCAAGTGGGGGGGCGCAGAGCCCCAGCATTTT. Amino acid sequence: CATKWGGAEPQHF.

In the case of this clone: The same CDR3 arises from other DNA sequences in this sample as well. The rearrangement joins TRBV19 to TRBJ2-3, with TRBD2 matching over 14 bases. Looked up from germline, CDR1 is LNHDA and CDR2 is SQIVND (reference sequence). The CDR3 runs to 18 residues. V dropped 4 bases and J dropped 3; count of bases not matched to a gene: 9. Here the CDR3 DNA reads TGTGCCAGTAGTAGGGGGACTAGCGGGAGCGGAGGAACAGATACGCAGTATTTT. It translates to CASSRGTSGSGGTDTQYF.

The chain links TRBV30 to TRBJ1-5; D is ambiguous. This CDR3 region has 13 residues. V was clipped by 5 bases and J by 0 bases, with 8 bases between them. CDR1 GTSNPN and CDR2 SVGIG come from the germline V gene (reference sequence). The DNA of the CDR3 is TGTGCCTGGGGGAGGGATAGCAATCAGCCCCAGCATTTT. It translates to CAWGRDSNQPQHF.

The V and J genes are TRBV6-2 or TRBV6-3 and TRBJ1-5, with 7 bases aligning to TRBD1. CDR3 length equals 17 residues. Per germline, CDR1 MNHEY and CDR2 SVGEGT. Unmatched junction bases numbered 6, after V lost 1 base and J lost 0 bases. The CDR3 sequence: CASSYYGQAYSNQPQHF. The CDR3 region has the DNA TGTGCCAGCAGTTACTACGGACAGGCTTATAGCAATCAGCCCCAGCATTTT.